Listed below are T cell receptor beta chains from one sample, sequenced in a study of blood T cell repertoires in COVID-19. Libraries were prepared by immunoSEQ multiplex PCR; TCRdb keeps only in-frame clonotypes and omits some of them. Of just under 65,000 clones listed, 82% are singletons. The sequencing input was peripheral blood. These receptors were obtained from a human donor in a cohort sampled during active COVID-19. Both conserved end residues are part of each CDR3. Fields, in order: clone size, V gene, J gene, D gene, CDR3 protein, CDR3 DNA. A D gene is named only where the DNA matches it firmly. Some rows have no size entry. The others give once, few or many, or a class for an expanded clone.

clone_size: once; v_call: TRBV30; j_call: TRBJ1-4; d_call: .; cdr3_aa: CAWSEGPGEKLFF; cdr3_nt: TGTGCCTGGAGTGAGGGGCCTGGTGAAAAACTGTTTTTT
clone_size: .; v_call: TRBV12-3/TRBV12-4; j_call: TRBJ2-3; d_call: .; cdr3_aa: CASSPEVNTQYF; cdr3_nt: TGTGCCAGCAGTCCTGAGGTGAATACGCAGTATTTT
clone_size: few; v_call: TRBV18; j_call: TRBJ1-1; d_call: TRBD1; cdr3_aa: CASSAGQLMEAFF; cdr3_nt: TGTGCCAGCTCTGCGGGACAGCTCATGGAAGCTTTCTTT
clone_size: .; v_call: TRBV19; j_call: TRBJ1-2; d_call: .; cdr3_aa: CASKGLDNYGYTF; cdr3_nt: TGTGCCAGCAAAGGACTAGACAACTATGGCTACACCTTC
clone_size: .; v_call: TRBV19; j_call: TRBJ1-5; d_call: .; cdr3_aa: CASSMARAGVQIGDQPQHF; cdr3_nt: TGTGCCAGTAGTATGGCGCGGGCTGGTGTTCAAATAGGAGATCAGCCCCAGCATTTT
clone_size: .; v_call: TRBV5-5; j_call: TRBJ2-2; d_call: TRBD2; cdr3_aa: CASSSRGGANTGELFF; cdr3_nt: TGTGCCAGCAGCTCCCGGGGGGGCGCGAACACCGGGGAGCTGTTTTTT
clone_size: .; v_call: TRBV11-2; j_call: TRBJ2-7; d_call: .; cdr3_aa: CASSLVHFEQYF; cdr3_nt: TGTGCCAGCAGCTTAGTTCACTTCGAGCAGTACTTC
clone_size: .; v_call: TRBV27; j_call: TRBJ2-7; d_call: TRBD1; cdr3_aa: CASTHTGTGYNEQYF; cdr3_nt: TGTGCCAGCACCCACACCGGGACAGGGTACAACGAGCAGTACTTC
clone_size: .; v_call: TRBV19; j_call: TRBJ1-1; d_call: .; cdr3_aa: CASNPHSAGMNTEAFF; cdr3_nt: TGTGCCAGTAACCCCCACTCCGCAGGAATGAACACTGAAGCTTTCTTT
clone_size: .; v_call: TRBV4-1; j_call: TRBJ2-5; d_call: .; cdr3_aa: CASSQYSSGGQAETQYF; cdr3_nt: TGCGCCAGCAGCCAATATTCGTCGGGGGGCCAGGCAGAGACCCAGTACTTC
clone_size: .; v_call: TRBV5-1; j_call: TRBJ2-5; d_call: TRBD1; cdr3_aa: CASYQGAQETQYF; cdr3_nt: TGCGCCAGTTATCAGGGGGCCCAAGAGACCCAGTACTTC
clone_size: .; v_call: TRBV9; j_call: TRBJ1-3; d_call: TRBD1; cdr3_aa: CASSYEDRGLGNTIYF; cdr3_nt: TGTGCCAGCAGCTACGAGGACAGGGGGCTTGGAAACACCATATATTTT
clone_size: .; v_call: TRBV25-1; j_call: TRBJ1-5; d_call: .; cdr3_aa: CASSEAGQINQPQHF; cdr3_nt: TGTGCCAGCAGTGAAGCAGGGCAGATCAATCAGCCCCAGCATTTT
clone_size: .; v_call: TRBV6-4; j_call: TRBJ1-2; d_call: .; cdr3_aa: CASSDSNRGYGYTF; cdr3_nt: TGTGCCAGCAGTGACTCGAATCGCGGTTATGGCTACACCTTC
clone_size: .; v_call: TRBV19; j_call: TRBJ1-2; d_call: .; cdr3_aa: CASSIGGQGLGYTF; cdr3_nt: TGTGCCAGTAGTATTGGAGGGCAGGGACTTGGCTACACCTTC
clone_size: .; v_call: TRBV25-1; j_call: TRBJ2-5; d_call: TRBD1; cdr3_aa: CASSSGTGGRETQYF; cdr3_nt: TGTGCCAGCAGTTCCGGGACAGGGGGTAGGGAGACCCAGTACTTC
clone_size: .; v_call: TRBV7-9; j_call: TRBJ2-1; d_call: TRBD2; cdr3_aa: CASSFGLALPFF; cdr3_nt: TGTGCCAGCAGTTTTGGACTAGCCCTTCCTTTCTTC
clone_size: .; v_call: TRBV18; j_call: TRBJ1-6; d_call: TRBD1; cdr3_aa: CASSPPVDRGNSPLHF; cdr3_nt: TGTGCCAGCTCACCACCAGTAGACAGGGGGAATTCACCCCTCCACTTT
clone_size: .; v_call: TRBV28; j_call: TRBJ1-5; d_call: TRBD1; cdr3_aa: CASSSPTGTQPQHF; cdr3_nt: TGTGCCAGCAGTTCTCCGACAGGGACCCAGCCCCAGCATTTT
clone_size: .; v_call: TRBV7-9; j_call: TRBJ1-3; d_call: .; cdr3_aa: CASSLNVAPGNTIYF; cdr3_nt: TGTGCCAGCAGCTTAAATGTGGCTCCTGGAAACACCATATATTTT
clone_size: .; v_call: TRBV18; j_call: TRBJ1-2; d_call: .; cdr3_aa: CASSERGNYGYTF; cdr3_nt: TGTGCCAGCTCCGAAAGGGGAAACTATGGCTACACCTTC
clone_size: .; v_call: TRBV28; j_call: TRBJ1-1; d_call: .; cdr3_aa: CASSQDSSEAFF; cdr3_nt: TGTGCCAGCAGCCAAGACAGCTCTGAAGCTTTCTTT
clone_size: .; v_call: TRBV11-2; j_call: TRBJ2-7; d_call: TRBD1; cdr3_aa: CASSLGLDRVYEQYF; cdr3_nt: TGTGCCAGCAGCTTAGGGTTAGACAGGGTCTACGAGCAGTACTTC
clone_size: once; v_call: TRBV30; j_call: TRBJ2-1; d_call: .; cdr3_aa: CAWSREHEQFF; cdr3_nt: TGTGCCTGGAGTAGGGAGCATGAGCAGTTCTTC
clone_size: few; v_call: TRBV19; j_call: TRBJ1-6; d_call: .; cdr3_aa: CASSIGTYRSPLHF; cdr3_nt: TGTGCCAGTAGTATAGGGACATATAGGTCACCCCTCCACTTT
clone_size: .; v_call: TRBV7-8; j_call: TRBJ2-5; d_call: TRBD2; cdr3_aa: CASSLVLGLAGRIQETQYF; cdr3_nt: TGTGCCAGCAGCTTAGTTTTAGGGCTAGCGGGACGCATTCAAGAGACCCAGTACTTC
clone_size: .; v_call: TRBV7-8; j_call: TRBJ1-1; d_call: .; cdr3_aa: CASSSLLGHLNTEAFF; cdr3_nt: TGTGCCAGCAGCTCCCTACTGGGACACCTCAACACTGAAGCTTTCTTT
clone_size: .; v_call: TRBV7-9; j_call: TRBJ1-1; d_call: .; cdr3_aa: CASSFRGEEPEAFF; cdr3_nt: TGTGCCAGCAGCTTCCGAGGGGAGGAGCCTGAAGCTTTCTTT
clone_size: .; v_call: TRBV7-8; j_call: TRBJ2-1; d_call: .; cdr3_aa: CASSQQGNEQFF; cdr3_nt: TGTGCCAGCAGCCAGCAGGGCAATGAGCAGTTCTTC
clone_size: .; v_call: TRBV6-5; j_call: TRBJ2-7; d_call: .; cdr3_aa: CASSYTAGGSYEQYF; cdr3_nt: TGTGCCAGCAGTTACACTGCTGGGGGGTCCTACGAGCAGTACTTC
clone_size: .; v_call: TRBV6-2/TRBV6-3; j_call: TRBJ2-5; d_call: TRBD2; cdr3_aa: CASSYAGGAGETQYF; cdr3_nt: TGTGCCAGCAGTTACGCCGGGGGGGCTGGAGAGACCCAGTACTTC
clone_size: .; v_call: TRBV27; j_call: TRBJ2-1; d_call: TRBD1; cdr3_aa: CARSGQGENEQFF; cdr3_nt: TGTGCCAGGAGCGGACAGGGGGAGAATGAGCAGTTCTTC
clone_size: .; v_call: TRBV5-4; j_call: TRBJ1-3; d_call: .; cdr3_aa: CASSQDVGTGNTIYF; cdr3_nt: TGTGCCAGCAGCCAGGATGTGGGTACTGGAAACACCATATATTTT
clone_size: .; v_call: TRBV27; j_call: TRBJ2-1; d_call: .; cdr3_aa: CASRSDSSSYNEQFF; cdr3_nt: TGTGCCAGCAGAAGTGACTCGAGCTCCTACAATGAGCAGTTCTTC
clone_size: .; v_call: TRBV18; j_call: TRBJ1-3; d_call: .; cdr3_aa: CASSPVSGTGNTIYF; cdr3_nt: TGTGCCAGCTCACCAGTCTCAGGGACTGGAAACACCATATATTTT
clone_size: .; v_call: TRBV29-1; j_call: TRBJ1-5; d_call: .; cdr3_aa: CSVATTQDSNQPQHF; cdr3_nt: TGCAGCGTCGCAACTACACAGGATAGCAATCAGCCCCAGCATTTT
clone_size: .; v_call: TRBV10-3; j_call: TRBJ1-2; d_call: .; cdr3_aa: CATLRDSQGAYGYTF; cdr3_nt: TGTGCCACCCTAAGAGACAGTCAAGGGGCCTATGGCTACACCTTC
clone_size: .; v_call: TRBV3-1/TRBV3-2; j_call: TRBJ1-5; d_call: .; cdr3_aa: CASSTGTNSNQPQHF; cdr3_nt: TGTGCCAGCAGCACTGGGACAAATAGCAATCAGCCCCAGCATTTT
clone_size: .; v_call: TRBV19; j_call: TRBJ1-1; d_call: .; cdr3_aa: CASSIRGRGTEAFF; cdr3_nt: TGTGCCAGTAGTATTAGGGGTAGGGGCACTGAAGCTTTCTTT
clone_size: few; v_call: TRBV6-1; j_call: TRBJ2-7; d_call: .; cdr3_aa: CASSEFPPSGFSYEQYF; cdr3_nt: TGTGCCAGCAGTGAGTTTCCACCCAGCGGTTTTTCCTACGAGCAGTACTTC
clone_size: once; v_call: TRBV19; j_call: TRBJ1-5; d_call: .; cdr3_aa: CGSGRGIGNQPQHF; cdr3_nt: TGTGGATCCGGGCGGGGCATTGGCAATCAGCCCCAGCATTTT
clone_size: .; v_call: TRBV19; j_call: TRBJ2-2; d_call: TRBD2; cdr3_aa: CASRLAGGHTGELFF; cdr3_nt: TGTGCCAGTAGGCTAGCGGGGGGTCACACCGGGGAGCTGTTTTTT
clone_size: .; v_call: TRBV5-6; j_call: TRBJ1-5; d_call: .; cdr3_aa: CASSSWGVRNQPQHF; cdr3_nt: TGTGCCAGCAGCTCCTGGGGGGTACGCAATCAGCCCCAGCATTTT
clone_size: .; v_call: TRBV18; j_call: TRBJ2-7; d_call: TRBD1; cdr3_aa: CASSPFGTGLYEQYF; cdr3_nt: TGTGCCAGCTCACCATTCGGGACAGGCCTTTACGAGCAGTACTTC
clone_size: .; v_call: TRBV6-4; j_call: TRBJ2-1; d_call: TRBD2; cdr3_aa: CASSDSSAGDYNEQFF; cdr3_nt: TGTGCCAGCAGTGACTCGTCGGCGGGGGATTACAATGAGCAGTTCTTC
clone_size: .; v_call: TRBV29-1; j_call: TRBJ2-7; d_call: TRBD1; cdr3_aa: CSARGQGRYEQYF; cdr3_nt: TGCAGCGCACGAGGACAGGGTCGGTACGAGCAGTACTTC
clone_size: .; v_call: TRBV12-3/TRBV12-4; j_call: TRBJ2-7; d_call: .; cdr3_aa: CASTMDFNYEQYF; cdr3_nt: TGTGCCAGCACCATGGACTTCAACTACGAGCAGTACTTC
clone_size: medium-sized; v_call: TRBV4-3; j_call: TRBJ2-2; d_call: TRBD2; cdr3_aa: CASSQGRGAIGELFF; cdr3_nt: TGCGCCAGCAGCCAAGGGCGGGGGGCTATCGGGGAGCTGTTTTTT
clone_size: .; v_call: TRBV6-5; j_call: TRBJ2-7; d_call: TRBD1; cdr3_aa: CASRLSGQSSYEQYF; cdr3_nt: TGTGCCAGCAGACTCTCGGGACAGAGCTCCTACGAGCAGTACTTC
clone_size: once; v_call: TRBV2; j_call: TRBJ1-4; d_call: .; cdr3_aa: CASTGVGEGARKLFF; cdr3_nt: TGTGCCAGCACGGGTGTAGGAGAAGGGGCTCGAAAACTGTTTTTT